A single T cell receptor beta chain is shown here with its context. What antigen it recognizes has not been identified. Base qualities are not recorded, but no much larger clone differs from it by a single base. Distinct nucleotide sequences in the sample also encode this CDR3. The entry originates in a study of shared clonotypes between healthy human individuals (dated by TCRdb to the early 2020s). With regard to the full study: A few men and two women, aged 18 to 49 years, made up the cohort. For each donor, three plates each were used for CD4 naive and CD4 memory, two plates were used for CD8 naive, and one plate was used for CD8 memory. To estimate repertoire size and how much clonotypes are shared between individuals, the study performed deep sequencing of blood TCR repertoires from a few healthy adults. Libraries were prepared and TCR repertoires were sequenced by different laboratories using diverse techniques, in order to increase sequencing depth and limit assay-specific biases. Between about 0.8 and 9 billion PBMCs per donor were obtained by leukapheresis.

Donors were healthy HIV-negative adults with no recently reported acute infections or vaccinations. Every donor was a Caucasian adult residing in Nashville, Tennessee, USA. Magnetic negative selection was used to enrich CD4+ T cells, after which naive cells were positively selected on CD45RA and the negative fraction became the memory subset. Blood was collected by leukapheresis, and PBMCs were isolated by Ficoll-Histopaque density gradient centrifugation and then cryopreserved in liquid nitrogen vapor phase. Purity and quantity of every magnetically sorted T cell population were checked by analytical flow cytometry. Genomic DNA was isolated from every sorted fraction and measured by UV absorbance on a Nanodrop 2000c. Beyond this particular receptor, the publication reports: Even with the large sequencing depth, rarefaction of the sorted-subset datasets indicated that sequencing was incomplete. Because the study included only a small number of donors, the genetic and exposure-history diversity represented was limited. Pairwise subsampling indicated that sequencing depth was expected to affect the degree of clonotype sharing among donors. Sampling was restricted to blood, and TCR repertoires in tissue are likely to differ from TCR repertoires in blood. Compared with non-shared clonotypes, the clonotypes found in all four sorted-subset donors had higher generation probabilities. About 4.5% of naive CD4, 3.5% of naive CD8, 2.3% of memory CD4, and 0.4% of memory CD8 clonotypes were shared across four donors. Larger estimated clonotype richness was generally found for naive subsets than for memory subsets.

The CDR3 holds 16 amino acids from the cysteine to the phenylalanine. The only DNA kept is the CDR3, 48 bases in frame from the first base. The germline V and J ends show losses of 0 bases and 3 bases respectively, and no gene match explains 5 bases of the junction. CDR1 MNHEY and CDR2 SVGAGI are derived from the germline V gene. Using the deep immunoSEQ assay, TCR CDR3 regions were amplified from genomic DNA by multiplex PCR. For each cell subset, the extracted genomic DNA was distributed evenly across all wells of several immunoSEQ 96-well plates, and each plate served as one replicate. For sorted subsets, each replicate PCR was loaded with about 0.2 ug genomic DNA, equivalent to 30,000 or so T cell genomes. The purified libraries were quantified using a Qubit 3.0 fluorometer, sized with a Bioanalyzer 2100, and then quantified again using the KAPA Library Quantification kit. Every immunoSEQ 96-well plate was sequenced on a dedicated single-read 150-cycle Illumina NextSeq 550 flow cell. As for how the authors treated the data: Because the immunoSEQ output held only junctional sequences and lacked quality scores, the filtering could not match the filtering applied to full-length reads. To assign V/J genes and CDR3, sequences were annotated using PyIR, a Python wrapper for IgBLAST v1.9, with IMGT germline references. Reads were removed for weak V/J assignments (E-value above 1e-6), missing CDR3, stop codons, out-of-frame junctions, or ambiguous translated residues. V3J clonotypes were defined as sequences sharing an identical inferred V gene, J gene, and CDR3 amino acid sequence. Percentage overlap between repertoires was computed as shared unique clonotypes divided by the size of the smaller repertoire. Richness of each repertoire was evaluated using RTK rarefaction, the Chao1 estimator, and Recon v2.1 estimates of unobserved clonotypes. OLGA was used to compute generation probabilities for all TCRbeta clonotypes that the gDNA method yielded from a few donors. TCRdb retrieved this table from immuneACCESS and kept in-frame rearrangements only. Not all clones are present; in checked studies, unresolved V genes account for under half, and no reason is known for the remainder. Clonal size and the V and J genes are those of that table, whereas D and trimming came from the DNA. The sample yields roughly 1,000,000 clones; about 80% were counted once. About 0.52% of the sample belongs to the ten largest clones.

Recombination linked TRBV6-5 to TRBJ2-7, and 10 junction bases match TRBD1. This clonotype was obtained from a man aged 18 to 35 in good health. Some clones in this sample may be carry-over from other donors' samples. Sequences were obtained from memory CD4+ T cells from PBMCs. The sample's cell subset or site, from its label and the paper: CD45RA-negative fraction. The CDR3 in this case is CASSYSAGQGSYEQYF. At the DNA level, the sequence is TGTGCCAGCAGTTACTCGGCGGGACAGGGGAGCTACGAGCAGTACTTC.